This T cell receptor (beta chain) was obtained from a study of a mutant IDH1 vaccine in newly diagnosed glioma. Study as a whole: Eight vaccinations were given in weeks 1, 3, 5, 7, 11, 15, 19 and 23.

The CDR3 totals 13 residues. V dropped 4 bases and J dropped 4 bases, with 10 bases sitting between them. Germline V lookup: CDR1 LNHDA, CDR2 SQIVND (reference sequence). TCRdb's table, derived via immunoSEQ multiplex PCR, lists solely in-frame clones and lacks some. The sample records under 150,000 clones, almost 90% being singletons. This clone was found a few times. Its antigen is as yet unknown. The time point denotes: week 11, during vaccination. What each vaccine dose contained was 300 ug of mutant IDH1 20-mer peptide, accompanied by topical imiquimod. The sequencing used PBMCs, collected from a glioma patient whose treatment included an IDH1 peptide vaccine. The chain couples TRBV19 to TRBJ1-1; the D gene is possibly TRBD1 (5 bases). This receptor was taken from a woman aged 45-60 years with glioma. CDR3 residues: CASSRGQGTEAFF. DNA of the CDR3: TGTGCCAGTAGTAGGGGCCAGGGCACTGAAGCTTTCTTT.